The TCR beta chain described here comes from a study of B cell selection in AIRE deficiency. A word on this clone: As yet, its antigen is unknown.

The CDR3 totals 16 residues. In the source study's methods: Conventional T cell pools: approximately 99,000 distinct patient, more than 130,000 donor TCRbeta sequences. Data came from immunoSEQ multiplex PCR; TCRdb stores just in-frame clones and leaves some out. V, J and clone size reflect that table, while D and trimming were determined from the DNA. Seen here are under 30,000 clones, roughly 97% observed once, and the top ten hold 0.2% to 0.25%. Study-wide points: Shared Treg sequences were biased toward short CDR3s with few non-templated nucleotide insertions. Of some 3,700 shared Treg TCRbeta sequences, about 30% were healthy-donor-only and 9.3% patient-only. Around a third of healthy-donor shared Treg TCRbeta sequences appeared in patient Tconv cells.

The sorted conventional CD4 T cells were gated as CD4+CD127+. Sequencing was carried out using CD4+CD127+ conventional T cells sorted from PBMCs. The TCR sequence derives from a human donor in good health. The chain has TRBV1 and TRBJ2-7; TRBD2, the table's D call, lacks a check against the DNA. TRBV1 corresponds to a pseudogene. The CDR3 sequence is CTSSQERLAGSYEQYF. CDR3 coding DNA: TGCACCAGCAGCCAAGAGCGGCTAGCGGGGTCCTACGAGCAGTACTTC.